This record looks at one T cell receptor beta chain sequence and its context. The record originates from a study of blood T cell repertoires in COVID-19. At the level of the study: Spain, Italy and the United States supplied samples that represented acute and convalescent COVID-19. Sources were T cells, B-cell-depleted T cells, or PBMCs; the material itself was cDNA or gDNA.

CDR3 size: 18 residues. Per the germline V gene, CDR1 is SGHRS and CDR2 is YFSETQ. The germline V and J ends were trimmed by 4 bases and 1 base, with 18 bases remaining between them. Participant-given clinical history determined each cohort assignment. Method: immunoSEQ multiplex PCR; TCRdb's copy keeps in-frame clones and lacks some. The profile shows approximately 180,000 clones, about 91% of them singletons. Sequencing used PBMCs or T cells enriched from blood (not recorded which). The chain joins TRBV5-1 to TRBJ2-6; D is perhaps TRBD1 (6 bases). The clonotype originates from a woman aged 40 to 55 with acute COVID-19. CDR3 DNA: TGCGCCAGCAGCACCGGGACATCTCCTATTTCTGGGGCCAACGTCCTGACTTTC. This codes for CASSTGTSPISGANVLTF.